Following are 21 T cell receptor beta chains from one sample sequenced in a study of blood T cell repertoires in COVID-19. The repertoire was sequenced with immunoSEQ multiplex PCR; TCRdb's copy has only in-frame clones and lacks some. Of under 300,000 clones detected, approximately 85% appear once; the ten largest clones hold roughly 13%. The sequenced sample consisted of peripheral blood. These receptors were obtained from a human donor in a cohort sampled during active COVID-19.

This chain joins TRBV5-1 and TRBJ2-7; 9 positions agree with TRBD1. The germline CDR1 and CDR2 sequences are SGHRS and YFSETQ. V was clipped by 2 bases and J by 5 bases; unmatched bases: 8. The CDR3 consists of 15 residues. The CDR3, as DNA: TGCGCCAGCAGCTTTACGGGACAGGGTTTCGACGAGCAGTACTTC. Its protein product is CASSFTGQGFDEQYF.

The CDR3 sequence: CASSLGQMNTEAFF. DNA of the CDR3: TGTGCCAGCAGCCTGGGACAGATGAACACTGAAGCTTTCTTT. The V gene is TRBV9, the J gene TRBJ1-1; 7 nucleotides match TRBD1. This CDR3 region has 14 residues. V lost 4 bases, J lost 0 bases, and 3 bases stayed unmatched. Looked up from germline, CDR1 is SGDLS and CDR2 is YYNGEE.

The V call is TRBV7-6, the J call TRBJ2-1; 14 nucleotides match TRBD2. From germline, CDR1 is SGHVS and CDR2 FNYEAQ. The CDR3 extends over 16 amino acids. The V segment lost 5 bases and the J segment 5 bases; nucleotides outside the gene matches: 5. This chain's CDR3 is CASSRWGLAGDNEQFF. The CDR3 nucleotides read TGTGCCAGCAGCCGATGGGGACTAGCGGGAGACAATGAGCAGTTCTTC.

This chain links TRBV7-8 with TRBJ2-7; D call uncertain. V lost 5 bases, J lost 1 base, and 9 bases lay in between. CDR3 length equals 13 residues. CDR1 and CDR2 from the germline V gene are SGHVS and FQNEAQ. The CDR3 sequence is CASSRPVSYEQYF. The CDR3 nucleotides are TGTGCCAGCAGCCGTCCCGTGTCCTACGAGCAGTACTTC.

The chain is built from TRBV5-1 and TRBJ2-3, with D possibly matching TRBD1 (6 bases). This CDR3 contains 14 residues. Germline assignment: CDR1 SGHRS and CDR2 YFSETQ. Trimming pared 3 bases from V and 3 bases from J, leaving 11 bases between. The chain's CDR3 is CASSWGRSTDTQYF. CDR3 sequence (DNA): TGCGCCAGCAGCTGGGGGCGTAGTACAGATACGCAGTATTTT.

The chain recombines TRBV5-6 with TRBJ2-6; no definite D call. The V end was cut by 2 bases, the J end by 0 bases, with 6 bases between. Germline V gene data show CDR1 as SGHDT and CDR2 as YYEEEE. The CDR3 length is 15 residues. The CDR3 DNA reads TGTGCCAGCAGCTTATCCGGCTCTGGGGCCAACGTCCTGACTTTC. Its protein is CASSLSGSGANVLTF. The complete variable domain, with remaining parts taken from reference TRBV5-6 and TRBJ2-6, reads DAGVTQSPTHLIKTRGQQVTLRCSPKSGHDTVSWYQQALGQGPQFIFQYYEEEERQRGNFPDRFSGHQFPNYSSELNVNALLLGDSALYLCASSLSGSGANVLTFGAGSRLTVL.

The V gene is TRBV5-1, the J gene TRBJ1-4; D possibly corresponds to TRBD1 (6 bases). The CDR3 loop spans 15 amino acids. The ends were cut back, 4 bases at V and 0 bases at J, with 10 bases in the middle. Germline CDR1 reads SGHRS; CDR2 reads YFSETQ. For the CDR3, the DNA is TGCGCCAGCAGCCGGGGGGCAGCAACTAATGAAAAACTGTTTTTT. Protein product: CASSRGAATNEKLFF. Full variable domain (missing parts from reference TRBV5-1 and TRBJ1-4): KAGVTQTPRYLIKTRGQQVTLSCSPISGHRSVSWYQQTPGQGLQFLFEYFSETQRNKGNFPGRFSGRQFSNSRSEMNVSTLELGDSALYLCASSRGAATNEKLFFGSGTQLSVL.

The chain links TRBV6-6 to TRBJ1-5; 9 bases fit TRBD1. This CDR3 spans 14 amino acids. Germline assignment: CDR1 MNHNY and CDR2 SVGAGI (reference sequence). V gave up 8 bases and J gave up 8 bases; unmatched junction bases: 10. The CDR3 loop is CASEDRGPGEPQHF. CDR3 nucleotide sequence: TGTGCCAGCGAGGACAGGGGCCCTGGGGAGCCCCAGCATTTT.

To note about this clone: Within the sample, other DNA sequences also encode this same CDR3. The chain recombines TRBV12-3 or TRBV12-4 with TRBJ2-5, with a weak D call TRBD2 (5 bases). The CDR3 extends over 13 amino acids. Trimming took off 5 bases at V and 1 base at J, with 8 bases between the two ends. The CDR3 loop reads CASSLLVQETQYF. Written as DNA, the CDR3 is TGTGCCAGCAGTCTACTAGTCCAAGAGACCCAGTACTTC.

This chain links TRBV27 with TRBJ2-5; no firm D call. The CDR3 covers 13 residues. The germline V and J ends were trimmed by 4 bases and 7 bases, with 13 bases remaining between them. Germline V gives CDR1 MNHEY, CDR2 SMNVEV (reference sequence). In nucleotides, the CDR3 is TGTGCCAGCAGTTATGGTCTAGACTGGACCCAGTACTTC. The encoded protein is CASSYGLDWTQYF.

The chain couples TRBV28 to TRBJ1-4, with a possible D match to TRBD1 (5 bases). This CDR3 is 15 amino acids long. V was pared by 8 bases and J by 6 bases, with 19 bases between. CDR1 and CDR2 from the germline V gene are MDHEN and SYDVKM. The CDR3 is CASLPGGGAYEKLFF. DNA of the CDR3: TGTGCCAGCCTCCCTGGGGGAGGGGCTTATGAAAAACTGTTTTTT. The entire variable domain, with the rest obtained from reference TRBV28 and TRBJ1-4, is as follows: DVKVTQSSRYLVKRTGEKVFLECVQDMDHENMFWYRQDPGLGLRLIYFSYDVKMKEKGDIPEGYSVSREKKERFSLILESASTNQTSMYLCASLPGGGAYEKLFFGSGTQLSVL.

CDR3 DNA: TGTGCCAGCAGTTCCACAGGTCTTCCTAAATTCAATCAGCCCCAGCATTTT. Translation: CASSSTGLPKFNQPQHF. The rearrangement uses TRBV27 and TRBJ1-5; TRBD1 is a possible D gene (5 bases). The CDR3 sequence is 17 residues long. From germline, CDR1 is MNHEY and CDR2 SMNVEV (reference sequence). Trimming stripped 4 bases from V and 3 bases from J, with 19 bases between.

In regard to this clone: This specimen includes other DNA sequences encoding the same CDR3. J is TRBJ2-1 and V is TRBV7-2; TRBD2 agrees at 9 bases. This CDR3 region has 15 residues. The trim removed 1 base at V and 6 bases at J, leaving 4 bases unmatched. The germline gives CDR1 SGHTA, CDR2 FQGNSA. CDR3 bases: TGTGCCAGCAGCTTAGAAGCGGGAGGCGGCAATGAGCAGTTCTTC. Its translation is CASSLEAGGGNEQFF.

The table lists this clone with many counts. The chain links TRBV9 to TRBJ2-1; D gene ambiguous. Trimming shortened V by 2 bases and J by 5 bases, and 14 bases separated the two germline ends. Germline lookup yields CDR1 SGDLS and CDR2 YYNGEE. The CDR3 extends over 15 amino acids. The CDR3, as DNA: TGTGCCAGCAGCGTTTGGGCCTGGCCCGACAATGAGCAGTTCTTC. It translates to CASSVWAWPDNEQFF.

The J gene is TRBJ1-2, the V gene TRBV24-1; D might be TRBD1 (6 bases). The CDR3 spans 14 residues. The V gene's germline CDR1 is KGHDR and CDR2 SFDVKD. Trimming took 3 bases from V and 4 from J, leaving 11 bases between them. The CDR3 DNA sequence: TGTGCCACCAGTGATAGGGACAAAGTCTATGGCTACACCTTC. Amino acids: CATSDRDKVYGYTF.

V usage is TRBV6-2 or TRBV6-3 and J usage is TRBJ2-3; unclear D gene. This CDR3 spans 12 amino acids. Per the germline V gene, CDR1 is MNHEY and CDR2 is SVGEGT. Trimming removed 5 bases at V and 0 bases at J, with 3 bases between. In DNA form, the CDR3 reads TGTGCCAGCAGTCAAAGCACAGATACGCAGTATTTT. The encoded protein is CASSQSTDTQYF.

V and J are TRBV7-2 and TRBJ2-5; TRBD1 matches 7 bases. V was pared by 5 bases and J by 5 bases, with 8 bases of the junction left unmatched. Germline CDR1 and CDR2: SGHTA and FQGNSA. The CDR3 has 14 residues. CDR3 amino acids: CASSLMGTAETQYF. The CDR3 DNA reads as TGTGCCAGCAGCCTCATGGGGACAGCGGAGACCCAGTACTTC.

In its sample, this clone was seen once. CDR3 residues: CASSRASETDTQYF. The CDR3 DNA reads as TGCGCCAGCAGTCGGGCTAGCGAAACAGATACGCAGTATTTT. The chain joins TRBV5-1 to TRBJ2-3; D is possibly TRBD2 (6 bases). CDR1 SGHRS and CDR2 YFSETQ come from the germline V gene. V was clipped by 5 bases and J by 3 bases, with 13 bases between them. The CDR3 has 14 residues.

This clone was seen more than once but under ten times. The J gene is TRBJ2-7, the V gene TRBV20-1; D is ambiguous. Trimming left V 5 bases short and J 6 bases short, with 11 bases between. CDR1 is DFQATT, CDR2 SNEGSKA, per germline (reference sequence). The CDR3 spans 11 residues. CDR3 region: CSASVAREQYF. CDR3 nucleotides: TGCAGTGCTTCCGTAGCACGCGAGCAGTACTTC.

The chain recombines TRBV19 with TRBJ2-3; 7 nucleotides align to TRBD2. V was clipped by 4 bases and J by 12 bases; unmatched bases: 13. Looked up from germline, CDR1 is LNHDA and CDR2 is SQIVND (reference sequence). The CDR3 spans 14 residues. CDR3 residues: CASSTPGGEGSQYF. The CDR3 bases are TGTGCCAGTAGTACCCCTGGGGGGGAGGGTTCACAGTATTTT.

J is TRBJ1-6 and V is TRBV5-4; maybe TRBD1 (6 bases). Trimming pared 2 bases from V and 7 bases from J, leaving 10 bases between. Germline V gene lookup returns CDR1 SGHNT and CDR2 YYREEE (reference sequence). The CDR3 extends over 14 amino acids. CDR3 loop: CASSLTGPNSPLHF. The CDR3 DNA follows: TGTGCCAGCAGCTTAACAGGGCCGAATTCACCCCTCCACTTT.